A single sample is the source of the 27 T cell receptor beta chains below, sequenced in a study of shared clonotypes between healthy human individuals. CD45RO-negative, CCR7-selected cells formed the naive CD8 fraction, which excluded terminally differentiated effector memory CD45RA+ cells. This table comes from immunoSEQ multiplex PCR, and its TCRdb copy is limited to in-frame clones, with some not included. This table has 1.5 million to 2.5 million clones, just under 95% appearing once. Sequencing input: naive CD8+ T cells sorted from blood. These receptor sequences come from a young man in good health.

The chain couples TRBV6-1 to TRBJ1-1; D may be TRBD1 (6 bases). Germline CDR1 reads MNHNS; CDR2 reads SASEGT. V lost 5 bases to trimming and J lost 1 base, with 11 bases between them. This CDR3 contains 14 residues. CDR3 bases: TGTGCCAGCAGTACGGGACACCGGAACACTGAAGCTTTCTTT. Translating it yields CASSTGHRNTEAFF.

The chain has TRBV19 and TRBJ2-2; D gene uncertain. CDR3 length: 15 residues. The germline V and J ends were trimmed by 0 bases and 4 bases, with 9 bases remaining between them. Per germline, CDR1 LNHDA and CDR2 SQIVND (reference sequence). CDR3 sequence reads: CASSIDAEFTGELFF. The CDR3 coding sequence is TGTGCCAGTAGTATAGACGCAGAATTCACCGGGGAGCTGTTTTTT.

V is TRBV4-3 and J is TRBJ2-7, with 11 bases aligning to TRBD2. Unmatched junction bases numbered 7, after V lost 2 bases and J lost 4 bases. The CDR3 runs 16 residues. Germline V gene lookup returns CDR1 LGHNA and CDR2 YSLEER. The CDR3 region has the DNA TGCGCCAGCAGCCAAACCATAGCGGGAGGGTGGTACGAGCAGTACTTC. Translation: CASSQTIAGGWYEQYF.

The CDR3 protein is CASASEQGFYEQYF. CDR3 DNA sequence: TGTGCCAGCGCGTCTGAACAGGGATTCTACGAGCAGTACTTC. The gene calls are TRBV27 and TRBJ2-7; a possible D gene is TRBD1 (6 bases). V was trimmed by 8 bases and J by 3 bases, leaving 17 bases between them. The germline gives CDR1 MNHEY, CDR2 SMNVEV (reference sequence). CDR3 length equals 14 residues.

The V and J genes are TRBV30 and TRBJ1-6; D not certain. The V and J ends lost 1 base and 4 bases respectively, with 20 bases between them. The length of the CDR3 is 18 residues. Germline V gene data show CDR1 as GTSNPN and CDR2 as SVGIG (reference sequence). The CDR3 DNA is TGTGCCTGGAGTGGGAACAGTGACCCTTTGCCTTATAATTCACCCCTCCACTTT. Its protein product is CAWSGNSDPLPYNSPLHF.

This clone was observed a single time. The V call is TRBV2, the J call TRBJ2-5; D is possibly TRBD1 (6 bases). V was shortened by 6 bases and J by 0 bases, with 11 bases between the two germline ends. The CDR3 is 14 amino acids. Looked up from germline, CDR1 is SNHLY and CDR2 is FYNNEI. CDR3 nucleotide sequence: TGTGCCAGCAGACCCGGGACAAACCAAGAGACCCAGTACTTC. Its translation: CASRPGTNQETQYF.

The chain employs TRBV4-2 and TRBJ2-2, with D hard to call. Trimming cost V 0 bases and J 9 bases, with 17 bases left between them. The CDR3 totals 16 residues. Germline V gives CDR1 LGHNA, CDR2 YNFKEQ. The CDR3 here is CASSQDLMTLGRELFF. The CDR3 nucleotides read TGTGCCAGCAGCCAAGATCTGATGACTTTAGGACGGGAGCTGTTTTTT.

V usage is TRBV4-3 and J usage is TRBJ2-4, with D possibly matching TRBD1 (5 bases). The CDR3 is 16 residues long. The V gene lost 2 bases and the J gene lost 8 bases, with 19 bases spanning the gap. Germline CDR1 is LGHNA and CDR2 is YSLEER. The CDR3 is CASSQLLDSPKDIQYF. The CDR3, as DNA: TGCGCCAGCAGCCAACTCCTCGACAGTCCCAAGGACATTCAGTACTTC.

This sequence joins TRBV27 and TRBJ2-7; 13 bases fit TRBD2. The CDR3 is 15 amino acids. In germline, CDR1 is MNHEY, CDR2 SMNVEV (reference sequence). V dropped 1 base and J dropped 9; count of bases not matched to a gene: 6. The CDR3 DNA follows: TGTGCCAGCAGTTTATTCTGGACTAGCGGGGGCGTGCAGTACTTC. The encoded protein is CASSLFWTSGGVQYF.

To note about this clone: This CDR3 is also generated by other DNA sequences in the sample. CDR3 in amino acids: CASSQDRVNYGYTF. The CDR3, as DNA: TGTGCCAGCAGCCAAGACAGGGTAAACTATGGCTACACCTTC. The V call is TRBV14, the J call TRBJ1-2; D possibly corresponds to TRBD1 (5 bases). V lost 0 bases, J lost 2 bases, and 7 bases lay in between. Germline V gives CDR1 SGHDN, CDR2 FVKESK. This CDR3 region has 14 residues.

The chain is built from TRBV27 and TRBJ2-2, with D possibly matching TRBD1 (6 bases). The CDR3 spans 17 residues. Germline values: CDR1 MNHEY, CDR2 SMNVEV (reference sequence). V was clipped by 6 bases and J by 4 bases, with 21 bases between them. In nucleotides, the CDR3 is TGTGCCAGCAGCTCTTCAGGGGACAAGGCCCTCACCGGGGAGCTGTTTTTT. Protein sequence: CASSSSGDKALTGELFF.

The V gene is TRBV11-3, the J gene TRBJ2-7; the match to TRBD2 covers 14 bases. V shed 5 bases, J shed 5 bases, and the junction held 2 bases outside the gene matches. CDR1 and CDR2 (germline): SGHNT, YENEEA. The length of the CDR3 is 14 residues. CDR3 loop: CASSLGLAGDEQYF. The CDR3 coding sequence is TGTGCCAGCAGCCTGGGACTAGCGGGAGACGAGCAGTACTTC.

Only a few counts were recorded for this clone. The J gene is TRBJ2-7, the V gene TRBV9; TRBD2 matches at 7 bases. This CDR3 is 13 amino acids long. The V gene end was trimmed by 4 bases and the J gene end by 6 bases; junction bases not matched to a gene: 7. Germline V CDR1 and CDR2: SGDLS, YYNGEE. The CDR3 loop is CASSFREGIEQYF. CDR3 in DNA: TGTGCCAGCAGCTTTAGGGAGGGGATCGAGCAGTACTTC. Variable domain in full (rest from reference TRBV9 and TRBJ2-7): DSGVTQTPKHLITATGQRVTLRCSPRSGDLSVYWYQQSLDQGLQFLIQYYNGEERAKGNILERFSAQQFPDLHSELNLSSLELGDSALYFCASSFREGIEQYFGPGTRLTVT.

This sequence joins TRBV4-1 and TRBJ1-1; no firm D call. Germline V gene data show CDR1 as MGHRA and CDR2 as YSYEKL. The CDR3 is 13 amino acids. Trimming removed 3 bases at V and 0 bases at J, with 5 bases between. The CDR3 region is CASSHSLNTEAFF. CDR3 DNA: TGCGCCAGCAGCCACAGTTTGAACACTGAAGCTTTCTTT.

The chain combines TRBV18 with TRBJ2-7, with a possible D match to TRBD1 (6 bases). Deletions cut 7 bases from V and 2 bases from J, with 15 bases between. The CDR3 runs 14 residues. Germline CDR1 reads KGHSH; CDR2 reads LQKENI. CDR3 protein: CASFRPGHTYEQYF. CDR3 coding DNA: TGTGCCAGCTTTCGGCCGGGACACACCTACGAGCAGTACTTC.

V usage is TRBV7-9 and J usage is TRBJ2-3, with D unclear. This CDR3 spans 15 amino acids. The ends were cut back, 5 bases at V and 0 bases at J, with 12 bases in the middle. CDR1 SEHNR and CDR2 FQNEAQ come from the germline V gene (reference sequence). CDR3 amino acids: CASSPRPPSTDTQYF. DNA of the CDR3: TGTGCCAGCAGCCCACGACCGCCGAGCACAGATACGCAGTATTTT.

CDR3: CASSEPSQGVAGELFF. The CDR3 DNA follows: TGTGCCAGCAGTGAACCTTCACAGGGGGTAGCCGGGGAGCTGTTTTTT. This sequence joins TRBV2 and TRBJ2-2, with 8 positions matching TRBD1. The CDR3 contains 16 residues. Germline V CDR1 and CDR2: SNHLY, FYNNEI. V lost 2 bases to trimming and J lost 6 bases; unmatched junction nucleotides: 8.

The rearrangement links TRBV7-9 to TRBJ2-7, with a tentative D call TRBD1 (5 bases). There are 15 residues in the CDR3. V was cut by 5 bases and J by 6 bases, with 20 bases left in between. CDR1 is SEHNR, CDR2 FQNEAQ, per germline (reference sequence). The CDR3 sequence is CASSPVLGALVEQYF. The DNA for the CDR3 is TGTGCCAGCAGCCCCGTCCTAGGGGCGCTGGTCGAGCAGTACTTC.

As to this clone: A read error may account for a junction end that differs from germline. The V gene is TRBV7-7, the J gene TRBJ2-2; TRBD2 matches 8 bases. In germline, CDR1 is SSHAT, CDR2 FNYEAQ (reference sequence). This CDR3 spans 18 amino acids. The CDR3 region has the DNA TGTGCTAGCAGCGCCGGGGATAGCGGGATTACTAACACCGGGGAGCTGTTTTTT. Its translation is CASSAGDSGITNTGELFF.

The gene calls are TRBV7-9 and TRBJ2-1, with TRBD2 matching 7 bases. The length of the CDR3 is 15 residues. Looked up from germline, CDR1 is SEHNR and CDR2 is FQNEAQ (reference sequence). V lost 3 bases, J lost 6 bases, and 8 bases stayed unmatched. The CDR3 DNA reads TGTGCCAGCAGCTTTCTAGCGGCTCTATCCAATGAGCAGTTCTTC. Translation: CASSFLAALSNEQFF.

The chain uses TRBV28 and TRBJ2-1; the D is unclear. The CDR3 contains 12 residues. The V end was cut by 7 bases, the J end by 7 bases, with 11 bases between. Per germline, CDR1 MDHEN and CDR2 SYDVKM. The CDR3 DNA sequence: TGTGCCAGCAAAGGTAGCAAGAATGAGCAGTTCTTC. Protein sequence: CASKGSKNEQFF. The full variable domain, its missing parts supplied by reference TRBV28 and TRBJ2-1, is DVKVTQSSRYLVKRTGEKVFLECVQDMDHENMFWYRQDPGLGLRLIYFSYDVKMKEKGDIPEGYSVSREKKERFSLILESASTNQTSMYLCASKGSKNEQFFGPGTRLTVL.

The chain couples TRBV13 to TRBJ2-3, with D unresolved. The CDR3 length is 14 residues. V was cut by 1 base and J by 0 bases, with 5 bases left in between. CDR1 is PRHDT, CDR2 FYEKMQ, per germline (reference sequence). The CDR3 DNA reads TGTGCCAGCAGCTTAGAGTCCAGCACAGATACGCAGTATTTT. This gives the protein CASSLESSTDTQYF.

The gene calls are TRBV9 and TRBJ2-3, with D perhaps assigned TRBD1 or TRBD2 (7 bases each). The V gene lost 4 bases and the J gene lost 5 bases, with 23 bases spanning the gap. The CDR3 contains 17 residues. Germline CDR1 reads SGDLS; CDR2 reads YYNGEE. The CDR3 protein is CASSSSRGREFRDTQYF. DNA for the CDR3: TGTGCCAGCAGCTCGTCGAGGGGGCGGGAGTTCAGAGATACGCAGTATTTT. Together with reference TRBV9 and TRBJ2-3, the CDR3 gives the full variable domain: DSGVTQTPKHLITATGQRVTLRCSPRSGDLSVYWYQQSLDQGLQFLIQYYNGEERAKGNILERFSAQQFPDLHSELNLSSLELGDSALYFCASSSSRGREFRDTQYFGPGTRLTVL.

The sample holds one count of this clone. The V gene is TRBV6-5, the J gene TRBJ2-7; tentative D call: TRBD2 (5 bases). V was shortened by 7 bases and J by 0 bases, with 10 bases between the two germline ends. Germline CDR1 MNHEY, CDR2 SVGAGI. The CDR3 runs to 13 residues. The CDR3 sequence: CASKGGFSYEQYF. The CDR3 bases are TGTGCCAGCAAGGGCGGGTTCTCCTACGAGCAGTACTTC.

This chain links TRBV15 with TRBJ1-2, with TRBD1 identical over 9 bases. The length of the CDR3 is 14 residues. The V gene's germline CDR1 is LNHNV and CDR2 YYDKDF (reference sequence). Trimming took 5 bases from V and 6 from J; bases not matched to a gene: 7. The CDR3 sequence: CATSFQGQGDGYTF. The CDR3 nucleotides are TGTGCCACCAGCTTCCAGGGACAGGGAGATGGCTACACCTTC.

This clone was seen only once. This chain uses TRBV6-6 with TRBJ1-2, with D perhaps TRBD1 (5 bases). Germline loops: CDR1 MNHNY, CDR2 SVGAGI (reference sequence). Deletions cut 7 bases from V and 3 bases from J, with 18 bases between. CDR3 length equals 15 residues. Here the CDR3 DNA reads TGTGCCAGCACCGAACACGGGACCGGAGACTATGGCTACACCTTC. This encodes CASTEHGTGDYGYTF.

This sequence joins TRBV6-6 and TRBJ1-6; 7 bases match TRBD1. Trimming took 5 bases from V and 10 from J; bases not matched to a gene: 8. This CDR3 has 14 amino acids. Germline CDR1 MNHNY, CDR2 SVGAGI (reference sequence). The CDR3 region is CASSQGTEGSPLHF. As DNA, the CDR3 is TGTGCCAGCAGTCAAGGGACAGAGGGATCACCCCTCCACTTT.